The present T cell receptor beta chain was sequenced within a study of blood T cells in healthy people across ages (dated by TCRdb to between 2014 and 2017). About the study as a whole: In model experiments, roughly one uniquely barcoded TCR beta cDNA molecule per two T cells was captured by template switching. The donors were split into four age groups: young (average about 15 years), middle-aged (over 35), aged (approximately 60) and long-lived (over 80). For two donors (one aged 18 to 30 and one aged 80 or older), the study analyzed two additional independent replicas of 1 million unique cDNA reads from the same blood draw. To avoid experimental bias, donors of different ages were randomly spread across the sequencing lanes. To track age-related changes in TCR beta repertoire diversity, the study relied on deep sequencing normalized with unique cDNA molecular identifiers. On the study overall, not on this receptor specifically: Compared with the aged group, more naive CD4+ T cells, fewer expanded clones and increased TCR diversity were shown by the long-lived group, suggesting age selection. Because the CMV infection status of the donors was unknown, age-related changes in expanded clonotypes may potentially have been confounded. The percentage of naive T cells measured by flow cytometry correlated strongly with observed TCR beta diversity. Estimates of total diversity from one million sequenced T cells were regarded as lower bounds and underestimates. Observed TCR beta diversity per million T cells fell roughly linearly with age, and a significant reduction was already apparent by age around 44. Since profiling was done on bulk unsorted PBMCs, naive and antigen-experienced compartments could not be conclusively compared.

The method behind the library was 5' RACE. Sequenced using an Illumina HiSeq 2500. A second PCR of about 7 to 12 cycles was run with a J-beta primer mix and a sample-barcoded 5' primer. A template-switch 5' adaptor carrying 12 random nucleotides introduced a unique molecular identifier onto each TCR beta cDNA molecule. Each sample yielded at least 3 million CDR3-containing paired-end reads. First-strand cDNA was synthesized from all RNA with the Mint cDNA synthesis kit, primed by a TRBC-specific oligonucleotide. All cDNA was treated with uracil-DNA glycosylase and then went through a first 18-cycle PCR with the universal primers M1SS and BC2_uni_R. As for how the authors treated the data: For normalization, 1 million high-quality reads were randomly selected from each sample, with every read carrying a distinct molecular identifier. Instead of being binned into consensus sequences, reads with shared molecular identifiers were discarded. MiTCR, set to a Q25 quality threshold and the strictest error-elimination algorithm, was used for CDR3 identification, clonotype clustering and error correction. A nonparametric unseen species model using Euler transformation provided a lower-bound estimate of total TCR beta diversity. TCRdb passed the public sequencing reads through fastp at Q25 and MiXCR, retaining productive beta sequences. CDR3 protein duplicates are merged, each entry listing the most common genes and DNA. For this entry, the V and J calls and clone size follow TCRdb and not the study's own pipeline. Within this sample are 800,000 to 1,000,000 distinct CDR3 sequences, with about 48% of them counted one time only. The ten largest clones add up to around an eighth of the sample.

Note on this clonotype: Its specific antigen is unknown. It has no much larger one-base neighbor in the sample; base qualities were not kept.

The roughly 39 donors, aged about 6 to 95 years, were systemically healthy Caucasian individuals from Russia. Roughly 10 milliliters of peripheral blood were drawn from each donor into EDTA-treated Vacutainer tubes. Ficoll-Paque density-gradient centrifugation was used to isolate PBMCs, with at least 6 million per sample. Trizol reagent was used to extract total RNA from the PBMCs, yielding at least 5 micrograms per sample. The percentages of naive CD45RAhigh/CD27high T cells were determined by flow cytometry on a PBMC aliquot from every donor. Including the terminal cysteine and phenylalanine, the CDR3 comprises 17 residues. Only the CDR3 portion is preserved as DNA: 51 bases, with reading frame beginning at the first base. V is reduced by 0 bases and J by 0 bases, leaving a spacing of 11 bases between them. CDR1 and CDR2 are drawn from the germline V gene: MNHEY, SVGAGI.

This receptor chain uses TRBV6-5 and TRBJ2-2, with the D gene not confidently named. Sequencing used blood. The TCR originated in a young man in good health. The encoded CDR3 is CASSYSPLDANTGELFF. The DNA sequence is TGTGCCAGCAGTTACTCCCCCCTTGACGCGAACACCGGGGAGCTGTTTTTT.